This is a list of T cell receptor beta chains from one sample in a study of T cell repertoires in cytomegalovirus infection. A single record per CDR3 protein comes from TCRdb applying MiXCR to the reads. The table records a few hundred thousand distinct CDR3 sequences, around 8.7% of them present only once. Sequencing was carried out using PBMCs. These receptors came from a human donor in good health (CMV status not recorded). Some clones in this sample may be carry-over from other donors' samples. Each CDR3 is given with its conserved first and last residue. D genes are given only for firm matches. Only some rows state a clone size, as once, few, many or a class for expanded clones.

v_gene: TRBV7-2; abundance: many; j_gene: TRBJ1-5; d_gene: NA; CDR3nt: TGTGCCAGCAGCCGTCGGGGCCTCGTCAATCAGCCCCAGCATTTT; CDR3aa: CASSRRGLVNQPQHF
v_gene: TRBV18; abundance: few; j_gene: TRBJ1-2; d_gene: NA; CDR3nt: TGTGCCAGCTCACCACCCTCGGGGATGAGCTACACCTTC; CDR3aa: CASSPPSGMSYTF
v_gene: TRBV12-3/TRBV12-4; abundance: many; j_gene: TRBJ2-7; d_gene: NA; CDR3nt: TGTGCCAGCAGTTTAACCGCTTCTGGCGGGGCCTACGAGCAGTACTTC; CDR3aa: CASSLTASGGAYEQYF
v_gene: TRBV7-2; abundance: many; j_gene: TRBJ1-5; d_gene: NA; CDR3nt: TGTGCCAGCAGCTTACAAAGAGGTAATCAGCCCCAGCATTTT; CDR3aa: CASSLQRGNQPQHF
v_gene: TRBV27; abundance: many; j_gene: TRBJ1-5; d_gene: NA; CDR3nt: NA; CDR3aa: CASSSSTRSNQPQHF
v_gene: TRBV5-1; abundance: few; j_gene: TRBJ2-1; d_gene: TRBD1; CDR3nt: TGCGCCAGCAGCTTCGGGACAGGGGGCCAGAATGAGCAGTTCTTC; CDR3aa: CASSFGTGGQNEQFF
v_gene: TRBV15; abundance: few; j_gene: TRBJ2-1; d_gene: TRBD2; CDR3nt: TGTGCCACCAGCTTGGGACTAGCGGATAACAATGAGCAGTTCTTC; CDR3aa: CATSLGLADNNEQFF
v_gene: TRBV7-2; abundance: NA; j_gene: TRBJ1-5; d_gene: NA; CDR3nt: TGTGCCAGCAGCACTGGACATGGCGTCAGTCCCCAGCATTTT; CDR3aa: CASSTGHGVSPQHF
v_gene: TRBV19; abundance: NA; j_gene: TRBJ1-6; d_gene: TRBD1; CDR3nt: TGTGCCAGTAGCTCATCCGGGACAGGGCCGAATTCACCCCTCCACTTT; CDR3aa: CASSSSGTGPNSPLHF
v_gene: TRBV20-1; abundance: many; j_gene: TRBJ1-5; d_gene: TRBD1; CDR3nt: TGCAGTGCTCCCACAGGGGCCGGGAATCAGCCCCAGCATTTT; CDR3aa: CSAPTGAGNQPQHF
v_gene: TRBV11-2; abundance: many; j_gene: TRBJ1-2; d_gene: TRBD1; CDR3nt: TGTGCCAGCAGCTTAGAGAGGACAGGAATAGATGGCTACACCTTC; CDR3aa: CASSLERTGIDGYTF
v_gene: TRBV14; abundance: many; j_gene: TRBJ1-5; d_gene: NA; CDR3nt: TGTGCCAGCAGCCAGGGTATCAATCAGCCCCAGCATTTT; CDR3aa: CASSQGINQPQHF
v_gene: TRBV28; abundance: NA; j_gene: TRBJ2-6; d_gene: NA; CDR3nt: TGTGCCAGCAGTTCCTCGACAGGGGCCAACGTCCTGACTTTC; CDR3aa: CASSSSTGANVLTF
v_gene: TRBV7-2; abundance: many; j_gene: TRBJ1-1; d_gene: NA; CDR3nt: TGTGCCAGCAGCTTAGTGTCGGCTGAAGCTTTCTTT; CDR3aa: CASSLVSAEAFF
v_gene: TRBV4-3; abundance: NA; j_gene: TRBJ2-1; d_gene: NA; CDR3nt: TGCGCCAGCAGCCAAGGGTCCTCGGGTCGCAATGAGCAGTTCTTC; CDR3aa: CASSQGSSGRNEQFF
v_gene: TRBV5-1; abundance: many; j_gene: TRBJ2-6; d_gene: NA; CDR3nt: TGCGCCAGCAGCTCTACACTTCCTGGGGCCAACGTCCTGACTTTC; CDR3aa: CASSSTLPGANVLTF
v_gene: TRBV6-2/TRBV6-3; abundance: once; j_gene: TRBJ2-3; d_gene: NA; CDR3nt: TGTGCCAGCAGTTACTCGTCCGGGGGTACGCAGTATTTT; CDR3aa: CASSYSSGGTQYF
v_gene: TRBV6-2/TRBV6-3; abundance: many; j_gene: TRBJ2-3; d_gene: TRBD2; CDR3nt: TGTGCCAGCAATTCAGCGGGAATTGCTCCAGATACGCAGTATTTT; CDR3aa: CASNSAGIAPDTQYF
v_gene: TRBV7-2; abundance: many; j_gene: TRBJ1-5; d_gene: NA; CDR3nt: TGTGCCAGCAGCTTAAGGGCAGGCCCTCAGCCCCAGCATTTT; CDR3aa: CASSLRAGPQPQHF
v_gene: TRBV6-1; abundance: many; j_gene: TRBJ1-5; d_gene: NA; CDR3nt: TGTGCCAGCAGTCCTCGGCGGGACATAAGCAATCAGCCCCAGCATTTT; CDR3aa: CASSPRRDISNQPQHF
v_gene: TRBV28; abundance: many; j_gene: TRBJ1-2; d_gene: NA; CDR3nt: TGTGCCAGCAGTTTATTAGACAGACCTAACTATGGCTACACCTTC; CDR3aa: CASSLLDRPNYGYTF
v_gene: TRBV6-2/TRBV6-3; abundance: many; j_gene: TRBJ2-4; d_gene: TRBD1; CDR3nt: TGTGCCAGCAGCTTAACAGGGGACGCGCCAAACATTCAGTACTTC; CDR3aa: CASSLTGDAPNIQYF
v_gene: TRBV6-1; abundance: NA; j_gene: TRBJ2-7; d_gene: TRBD2; CDR3nt: TGTGCCAGCAGACGACTCATCGGACTAGCGGGGGGGCCGGGTGAGCAGTACTTC; CDR3aa: CASRRLIGLAGGPGEQYF
v_gene: TRBV12-3/TRBV12-4; abundance: NA; j_gene: TRBJ2-2; d_gene: NA; CDR3nt: TGTGCCAGCAGTTCACGGAACCTAAACACCGGGGAGCTGTTTTTT; CDR3aa: CASSSRNLNTGELFF
v_gene: TRBV7-2; abundance: many; j_gene: TRBJ2-5; d_gene: TRBD2; CDR3nt: TGTGCCAGCAGTTTTAGTAGCGGGGGCCCCTCGACCCAGTACTTC; CDR3aa: CASSFSSGGPSTQYF
v_gene: TRBV6-2/TRBV6-3; abundance: many; j_gene: TRBJ2-1; d_gene: TRBD2; CDR3nt: TGTGCCAGCAGTCCAATGGTAGCGGGTCACAATGAGCAGTTCTTC; CDR3aa: CASSPMVAGHNEQFF
v_gene: TRBV4-1; abundance: many; j_gene: TRBJ1-1; d_gene: NA; CDR3nt: TGCGCCAGCAGCCCGGGACCTCCCATCGAAAGTTTCTTT; CDR3aa: CASSPGPPIESFF
v_gene: TRBV19; abundance: few; j_gene: TRBJ1-5; d_gene: NA; CDR3nt: TGTGCCAGTATCGCCACCGGGACAAGAGGGAATCAGCCCCAGCATTTT; CDR3aa: CASIATGTRGNQPQHF
v_gene: TRBV9; abundance: NA; j_gene: TRBJ2-1; d_gene: TRBD2; CDR3nt: TGTGCCAGCAGCCGCGTTGATGGGACTAGCGGGAGCGATGAGCAGTTCTTC; CDR3aa: CASSRVDGTSGSDEQFF
v_gene: TRBV14; abundance: many; j_gene: TRBJ1-4; d_gene: NA; CDR3nt: TGTGCCAGCAGCCAAGGGGCGTCAACTAATGAAAAACTGTTTTTT; CDR3aa: CASSQGASTNEKLFF
v_gene: TRBV28; abundance: NA; j_gene: TRBJ1-5; d_gene: TRBD1; CDR3nt: TGTGCCAGCAGCCGAACCGGGACAGGGGGCGCGAGTCAGCCCCAGCATTTT; CDR3aa: CASSRTGTGGASQPQHF
v_gene: TRBV28; abundance: NA; j_gene: TRBJ2-7; d_gene: NA; CDR3nt: TGTGCCAGCACCGGTGGGGGGGGCACCTACGAGCAGTACTTC; CDR3aa: CASTGGGGTYEQYF
v_gene: TRBV7-2; abundance: many; j_gene: TRBJ1-2; d_gene: NA; CDR3nt: TGTGCCAGCAGCCCGTCGACAGTCAACTATGGCTACACCTTC; CDR3aa: CASSPSTVNYGYTF
v_gene: TRBV7-2; abundance: many; j_gene: TRBJ1-1; d_gene: NA; CDR3nt: TGTGCCAGCAGCTACCTTCCTCAGGGGAATTCTGAAGCTTTCTTT; CDR3aa: CASSYLPQGNSEAFF
v_gene: TRBV28; abundance: NA; j_gene: TRBJ1-2; d_gene: NA; CDR3nt: TGTGCCAGCACCATCTCCCAGGGGCTTAACTATGGCTACACCTTC; CDR3aa: CASTISQGLNYGYTF
v_gene: TRBV7-2; abundance: many; j_gene: TRBJ2-7; d_gene: TRBD1; CDR3nt: TGTGCCAGCAGCTTCCAGGGGGATGGCAAGTACTTC; CDR3aa: CASSFQGDGKYF
v_gene: TRBV11-2; abundance: many; j_gene: TRBJ2-5; d_gene: NA; CDR3nt: TGTGCCAGCAGCTTAGGGCCCCGTTCGGAGACCCAGTACTTC; CDR3aa: CASSLGPRSETQYF
v_gene: TRBV20-1; abundance: NA; j_gene: TRBJ2-1; d_gene: NA; CDR3nt: TGCAGTGCCCCCAGGACGGGCGGGAGAGGGGGCAATGAGCAGTTCTTC; CDR3aa: CSAPRTGGRGGNEQFF
v_gene: TRBV29-1; abundance: few; j_gene: TRBJ2-3; d_gene: TRBD2; CDR3nt: TGCAGCGTCGCGCTCCTAGCGGGAGACAGAGAGGACACAGATACGCAGTATTTT; CDR3aa: CSVALLAGDREDTDTQYF
v_gene: TRBV27; abundance: many; j_gene: TRBJ2-1; d_gene: TRBD1; CDR3nt: TGTGCCAGCAGTCCGCGGACAGGGGGCGGCAATGAGCAGTTCTTC; CDR3aa: CASSPRTGGGNEQFF
v_gene: TRBV7-2; abundance: many; j_gene: TRBJ1-1; d_gene: NA; CDR3nt: TGTGCCAGCAGCCCCTACCGGGACACTGAAGCTTTCTTT; CDR3aa: CASSPYRDTEAFF
v_gene: TRBV12-3/TRBV12-4; abundance: many; j_gene: TRBJ1-4; d_gene: NA; CDR3nt: TGTGCCAGCAGTCCAAGGTCGTTGAGCGGGAAGGAAAAACTGTTTTTT; CDR3aa: CASSPRSLSGKEKLFF
v_gene: TRBV2; abundance: few; j_gene: TRBJ2-3; d_gene: NA; CDR3nt: TGTGCCAGCAGTGCCTCCGAACTAACAGATACGCAGTATTTT; CDR3aa: CASSASELTDTQYF
v_gene: TRBV6-6; abundance: many; j_gene: TRBJ1-3; d_gene: NA; CDR3nt: TGTGCCACCTTAAACAGGGCCTCTGGAAACACCATATATTTT; CDR3aa: CATLNRASGNTIYF